Following are 28 T cell receptor beta chains from one sample sequenced in a study of glioma-infiltrating T cells (dated by TCRdb to the mid-2010s). The run used an Illumina MiSeq. TCR alpha and beta CDR3 regions were amplified with the iRepertoire nested amplicon-rescue multiplex PCR (arm-PCR) platform from RNA. TCRdb reprocessing: public reads trimmed at Q25 with fastp, clones called with MiXCR, in-frame beta chains kept. Every CDR3 protein is listed once, alongside the most common genes and DNA of its rows. Counted in this sample were around 390,000 distinct CDR3 sequences; 41% of them appeared once. Around 12% of the sample comes from the top ten. Sequenced input: glioma tissue, nonneoplastic brain tissue, or PBMCs (not recorded which). All receptors come from a human donor with low-grade glioma or glioblastoma, undergoing nonglioma brain surgery, or in good health (not recorded which).

Note on this clonotype: Its ends do not fully match the called genes, so a read error is possible. The chain uses TRBV7-8 and TRBJ1-2, with no clear D. The CDR3 length is 15 residues. The germline gives CDR1 SGHVS, CDR2 FQNEAQ. The CDR3 spells CANSYARINNYGYTF. CDR3 sequence (DNA): TGTGCCAACAGCTACGCGCGGATAAATAACTATGGCTACACCTTC.

This clonotype was seen only a few times. The chain links TRBV6-1 to TRBJ1-5; TRBD1 matches at 12 bases. Germline V gene lookup returns CDR1 MNHNS and CDR2 SASEGT. The CDR3 length is 16 residues. The J segment lost 5 bases and the V segment lost 7 bases, leaving 9 bases of the junction unmatched. The CDR3 here is CASIQEGTGGYQPQHF. The DNA for the CDR3 is TGTGCCAGCATTCAAGAGGGGACAGGGGGCTATCAGCCCCAGCATTTT.

This clonotype was found many times. The chain has TRBV6-2 or TRBV6-3 and TRBJ2-1; no reliable D call. V lost 8 bases to trimming and J lost 10 bases, with 15 bases between them. The CDR3 has 12 amino acids. Germline V gene data show CDR1 as MNHEY and CDR2 as SVGEGT. CDR3 in amino acids: CASRNRGSEQFF. The CDR3 nucleotides read TGTGCCAGCCGGAACCGAGGATCCGAGCAGTTCTTC.

The CDR3 sequence is CASSRRRLTGELFF. CDR3 nucleotides: TGTGCCAGCAGCCGGCGGCGCCTAACCGGGGAGCTGTTTTTT. The rearrangement links TRBV7-2 to TRBJ2-2; D is unresolved. V was pared by 5 bases and J by 5 bases, with 12 bases between. The CDR3 has 14 residues. Germline V gives CDR1 SGHTA, CDR2 FQGNSA.

The chain couples TRBV25-1 to TRBJ2-7; D might be TRBD1 (7 bases). Trimming stripped 6 bases from V and 3 bases from J, with 21 bases between. This CDR3 has 16 residues. Germline V lookup: CDR1 MGHDK, CDR2 SYGVNS. The CDR3 DNA follows: TGTGCCAGCAGCTTGGGGGGTCCGGGACAGAACTACGAGCAGTACTTC. It encodes CASSLGGPGQNYEQYF.

Comment on this clonotype: This may arise from a read error, as a much more abundant clone is one base away. The V and J genes are TRBV7-9 and TRBJ1-2; 9 nucleotides line up with TRBD1. The CDR3 covers 15 residues. Per the germline V gene, CDR1 is SEHNR and CDR2 is FQNEAQ (reference sequence). The chain's CDR3 is CASSHRDRVNYCYTF. The DNA for the CDR3 is TGTGCCAGCAGCCACCGGGACAGGGTTAACTATTGCTACACCTTC.

The V and J genes are TRBV28 and TRBJ1-1, with D possibly being TRBD1 (6 bases). The CDR3 has 17 amino acids. Germline CDR1 is MDHEN and CDR2 is SYDVKM. The V gene lost 4 bases and the J gene lost 4 bases, with 22 bases spanning the gap. CDR3 coding DNA: TGTGCCAGCAGTTCTCAAATAGGGAGGGGGAAGGGCACTGAAGCTTTCTTT. Amino acids: CASSSQIGRGKGTEAFF.

The chain couples TRBV5-4 to TRBJ1-1; TRBD1 is a possible D gene (5 bases). V dropped 4 bases and J dropped 4 bases, with 20 bases sitting between them. CDR3 length: 16 residues. CDR1 and CDR2 (germline): SGHNT, YYREEE (reference sequence). The CDR3 nucleotides are TGTGCCAGCAGCCAATCGGGGGACGGTTGGGGCACTGAAGCTTTCTTT. It is translated as CASSQSGDGWGTEAFF.

The chain has TRBV28 and TRBJ2-1; TRBD1 is a possible D gene (6 bases). The CDR3 runs 15 residues. CDR1 MDHEN and CDR2 SYDVKM come from the germline V gene. The V gene lost 1 base and the J gene lost 10 bases, with 17 bases spanning the gap. CDR3 sequence (DNA): TGTGCCAGCAGTTTATATACAGGGTGTTACTACGAGCAGTTCTTC. Its protein is CASSLYTGCYYEQFF.

V gene TRBV5-1 combines with J gene TRBJ2-3, with a tentative D call TRBD2 (6 bases). The CDR3 covers 15 residues. The V end lost 7 bases, the J end lost 0 bases, and 15 bases lay between the germline ends. From germline, CDR1 is SGHRS and CDR2 YFSETQ. The CDR3 DNA follows: TGCGCCAGCGCTGGAATAGCGGCTAGCACAGATACGCAGTATTTT. It codes for CASAGIAASTDTQYF.

Remarks on this clonotype: This likely comes from a read error, as the CDR3 has no conserved phenylalanine or tryptophan at its end. The V gene is TRBV6-6, the J gene TRBJ2-5; D remains unclear. Germline V gives CDR1 MNHNY, CDR2 SVGAGI (reference sequence). The CDR3 totals 11 residues. V was clipped by 3 bases and J by 7 bases, with 6 bases between them. Here the CDR3 DNA reads TGTGCCAGCAGTTATGGTGGGACCCAGTACCTC. Its translation is CASSYGGTQYL.

In its sample, this clonotype was seen many times. This chain joins TRBV20-1 and TRBJ2-7; 7 bases agree with TRBD2. The J segment lost 2 bases and the V segment lost 3 bases, leaving 1 base of the junction unmatched. The CDR3 is 12 amino acids. Germline CDR1 DFQATT, CDR2 SNEGSKA (reference sequence). Here the CDR3 DNA reads TGCAGTGCTAGCGGACTAGCCTACGAGCAGTACTTC. It is translated as CSASGLAYEQYF.

V gene TRBV7-2 combines with J gene TRBJ2-7, with 9 bases matching TRBD2. Germline V CDR1 and CDR2: SGHTA, FQGNSA. CDR3 size: 16 residues. J gave up 2 bases and V 1 base, and 6 bases lay outside the gene matches. Here the CDR3 DNA reads TGTGCCAGCAGCTTAGTGGCGGGGGGGACGCCCTACGAGCAGTACTTC. Translation gives CASSLVAGGTPYEQYF.

This chain joins TRBV27 and TRBJ2-7; 10 nucleotides agree with TRBD2. The V segment lost 5 bases and the J segment 2 bases; nucleotides outside the gene matches: 6. Germline V CDR1 and CDR2: MNHEY, SMNVEV (reference sequence). This CDR3 contains 15 residues. CDR3 DNA sequence: TGTGCCAGCAGTCCCTCTAGCGGGAGTGCCTACGAGCAGTACTTC. Translated: CASSPSSGSAYEQYF.

J is TRBJ1-2 and V is TRBV15, with TRBD1 matching over 9 bases. CDR3 length: 14 residues. Germline CDR1 and CDR2: LNHNV and YYDKDF (reference sequence). V trimming: 5 bases; J trimming: 7 bases; junction bases outside the gene matches: 8. The CDR3 bases are TGTGCCACCAGCCAATGGACAGGGGATGTTGGCTACACCTTC. The encoded protein is CATSQWTGDVGYTF.

This chain connects TRBV19 to TRBJ2-1; 8 nucleotides agree with TRBD1. The CDR3 totals 16 residues. Trimming at V came to 4 bases and at J to 2 bases, leaving 7 bases not matched to a gene. Germline V gene data show CDR1 as LNHDA and CDR2 as SQIVND (reference sequence). The CDR3 DNA reads as TGTGCCAGTAGTACTGGGACAGGCGGGCCCTACAATGAGCAGTTCTTC. Its translation: CASSTGTGGPYNEQFF.

Only a few counts were recorded for this clonotype. The chain employs TRBV28 and TRBJ2-2; 13 nucleotides line up with TRBD2. The CDR3 has 18 amino acids. V trimming: 5 bases; J trimming: 6 bases; junction bases outside the gene matches: 12. Germline lookup yields CDR1 MDHEN and CDR2 SYDVKM. The CDR3 region is CASSILPGTSGTAGELFF. The DNA for the CDR3 is TGTGCCAGCAGTATTCTCCCCGGGACTAGCGGGACCGCCGGGGAGCTGTTTTTT.

This clonotype was counted many times. The chain recombines TRBV15 with TRBJ2-5; D perhaps matches TRBD1 (6 bases). CDR1 LNHNV and CDR2 YYDKDF come from the germline V gene (reference sequence). The germline V and J ends were trimmed by 7 bases and 4 bases, with 13 bases remaining between them. CDR3 length equals 13 residues. The CDR3 nucleotides read TGTGCCACCACCAGGGGATTCGGAGAGACCCAGTACTTC. Protein product: CATTRGFGETQYF. Full variable domain (missing parts from reference TRBV15 and TRBJ2-5): DAMVIQNPRYQVTQFGKPVTLSCSQTLNHNVMYWYQQKSSQAPKLLFHYYDKDFNNEADTPDNFQSRRPNTSFCFLDIRSPGLGDTAMYLCATTRGFGETQYFGPGTRLLVL.

As to this clonotype: Being one base from a much bigger clone, this may be a read error. V gene TRBV6-2 or TRBV6-3 combines with J gene TRBJ2-1; the D call may be TRBD1 or TRBD2 (5 bases each). Trimming shortened V by 10 bases and J by 1 base, and 14 bases separated the two germline ends. CDR1 and CDR2 from the germline V gene are MNHEY and SVGEGT. This CDR3 is 14 amino acids long. CDR3 sequence (DNA): TGTGCCACCCCACCGGGGCCATCCTACAATGAGCAGTTCTTC. This codes for CATPPGPSYNEQFF.

This clonotype was seen at least ten times. A read error may account for a junction end that differs from germline. This rearrangement joins TRBV20-1 to TRBJ2-1, with TRBD2 matching 9 bases. The CDR3 contains 12 residues. Germline CDR1 reads DFQATT; CDR2 reads SNEGSKA (reference sequence). The CDR3 reads CSPSGNNNEQFF. CDR3 DNA sequence: TGCAGTCCTAGCGGGAATAACAATGAGCAGTTCTTC.

This clonotype was observed at least ten times. V is TRBV27 and J is TRBJ1-2; no reliable D call. V shed 0 bases and J shed 4 bases, with 9 bases lying between them. Germline CDR1 MNHEY, CDR2 SMNVEV (reference sequence). The CDR3 loop spans 14 amino acids. The DNA of the CDR3 is TGTGCCAGCAGTTTATCTTCCGAGAGCTATGGCTACACCTTC. This codes for CASSLSSESYGYTF.

The chain is built from TRBV25-1 and TRBJ2-5, with D unclear. Trimming took off 3 bases at V and 5 bases at J, with 25 bases between the two ends. CDR3 size: 18 residues. The V gene's germline CDR1 is MGHDK and CDR2 SYGVNS. CDR3 region: CASSDPYISKESPETQYF. The CDR3 coding sequence is TGTGCCAGCAGTGATCCATACATTAGCAAGGAGTCCCCTGAGACCCAGTACTTC.

This clonotype was picked up one time. Possible read error: a much larger clone is one base away. J is TRBJ1-5 and V is TRBV11-2, with D unresolved. Deletions cut 1 base from V and 0 bases from J, with 7 bases between. In germline, CDR1 is SGHAT, CDR2 FQNNGV. This CDR3 is built from 15 residues. Here the CDR3 reads CASSLAYVSNQPQHF. CDR3 bases: TGTGCCAGCAGCTTAGCGTACGTTAGCAATCAGCCCCAGCATTTT. The full variable domain, completed using reference TRBV11-2 and TRBJ1-5, is EAGVAQSPRYKIIEKRQSVAFWCNPISGHATLYWYQQILGQGPKLLIQFQNNGVVDDSQLPKDRFSAERLKGVDSTLKIQPAKLEDSAVYLCASSLAYVSNQPQHFGDGTRLSIL.

Concerning this clonotype: The final CDR3 position lacks the conserved phenylalanine or tryptophan, pointing to a likely read error. V usage is TRBV7-6 and J usage is TRBJ2-1; 12 bases fit TRBD2. Germline V gene sequence: CDR1 SGHVS, CDR2 FNYEAQ. The CDR3 has 15 amino acids. The CDR3 protein is CASSLATLAGGEQFS. For the CDR3, the DNA is TGTGCCAGCAGCCTAGCGACACTAGCGGGAGGAGAGCAGTTCTCC.

The genes are TRBV6-5 and TRBJ2-7; 14 nucleotides agree with TRBD2. The CDR3 has 17 residues. V lost 6 bases to trimming and J lost 4 bases; unmatched junction nucleotides: 11. Germline V gives CDR1 MNHEY, CDR2 SVGAGI. CDR3 nucleotide sequence: TGTGCCAGCAGCCGGACGGGACTAGCGGGAGTAGATTACGAGCAGTACTTC. Its translation: CASSRTGLAGVDYEQYF.

Many counts were recorded for this clonotype. The J gene is TRBJ2-1, the V gene TRBV20-1; D is unclear. There are 10 residues in the CDR3. Per germline, CDR1 DFQATT and CDR2 SNEGSKA (reference sequence). Trimming shortened V by 6 bases and J by 4 bases, and 4 bases separated the two germline ends. The CDR3 DNA is TGCAGTGCCGCATACAATGAGCAGTTCTTC. Translated: CSAAYNEQFF.

The chain has TRBV12-3 or TRBV12-4 and TRBJ1-5; 7 bases are a match to TRBD1. V lost 7 bases, J lost 0 bases, and 6 bases stayed unmatched. The length of the CDR3 is 15 residues. CDR3 amino acids: CASTKGQYSNQPQHF. DNA of the CDR3: TGTGCCAGCACCAAGGGACAGTATAGCAATCAGCCCCAGCATTTT.

The rearrangement joins TRBV4-1 to TRBJ1-1; D uncertain. The V end was cut by 6 bases, the J end by 1 base, with 12 bases between. This CDR3 is 14 amino acids long. Germline V lookup: CDR1 MGHRA, CDR2 YSYEKL. The CDR3 loop reads CASSPGLANTEAFF. CDR3 coding DNA: TGCGCCAGCAGTCCCGGACTTGCGAACACTGAAGCTTTCTTT.